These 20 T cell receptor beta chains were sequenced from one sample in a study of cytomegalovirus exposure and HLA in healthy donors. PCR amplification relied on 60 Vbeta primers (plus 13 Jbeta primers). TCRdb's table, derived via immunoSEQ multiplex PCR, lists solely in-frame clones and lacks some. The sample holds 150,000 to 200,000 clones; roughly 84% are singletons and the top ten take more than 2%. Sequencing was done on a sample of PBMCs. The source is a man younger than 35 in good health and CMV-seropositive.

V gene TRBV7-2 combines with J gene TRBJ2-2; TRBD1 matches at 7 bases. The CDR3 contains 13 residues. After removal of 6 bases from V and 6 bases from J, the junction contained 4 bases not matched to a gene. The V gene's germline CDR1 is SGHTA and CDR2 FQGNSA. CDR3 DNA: TGTGCCAGCAGTTACGACAGGGCCGGGGAGCTGTTTTTT. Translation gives CASSYDRAGELFF.

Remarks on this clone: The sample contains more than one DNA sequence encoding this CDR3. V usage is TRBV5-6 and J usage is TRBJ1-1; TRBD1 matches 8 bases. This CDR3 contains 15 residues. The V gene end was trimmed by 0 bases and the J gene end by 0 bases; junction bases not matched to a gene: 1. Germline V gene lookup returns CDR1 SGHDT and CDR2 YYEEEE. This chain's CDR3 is CASSLEDRVNTEAFF. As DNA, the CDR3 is TGTGCCAGCAGCTTGGAGGACAGGGTGAACACTGAAGCTTTCTTT. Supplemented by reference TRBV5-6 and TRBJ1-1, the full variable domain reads DAGVTQSPTHLIKTRGQQVTLRCSPKSGHDTVSWYQQALGQGPQFIFQYYEEEERQRGNFPDRFSGHQFPNYSSELNVNALLLGDSALYLCASSLEDRVNTEAFFGQGTRLTVV.

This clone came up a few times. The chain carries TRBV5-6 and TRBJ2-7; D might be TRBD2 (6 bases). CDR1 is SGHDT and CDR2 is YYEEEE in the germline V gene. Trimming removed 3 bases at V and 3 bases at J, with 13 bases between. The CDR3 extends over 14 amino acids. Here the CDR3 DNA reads TGTGCCAGCAGCTACGCCGGGAGTAACTACGAGCAGTACTTC. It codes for CASSYAGSNYEQYF.

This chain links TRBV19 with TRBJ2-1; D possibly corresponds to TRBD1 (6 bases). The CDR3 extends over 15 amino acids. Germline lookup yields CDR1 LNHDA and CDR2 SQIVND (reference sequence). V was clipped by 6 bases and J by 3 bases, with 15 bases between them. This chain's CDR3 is CASRDRDTSYNEQFF. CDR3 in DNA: TGTGCCAGTAGGGACCGGGACACAAGCTACAATGAGCAGTTCTTC.

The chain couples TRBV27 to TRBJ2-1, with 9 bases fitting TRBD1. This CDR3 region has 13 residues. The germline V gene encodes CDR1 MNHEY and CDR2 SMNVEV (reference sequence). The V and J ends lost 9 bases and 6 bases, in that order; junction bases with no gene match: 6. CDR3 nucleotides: TGTGCCAGACCGGGACAGGGACCCAATGAGCAGTTCTTC. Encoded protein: CARPGQGPNEQFF.

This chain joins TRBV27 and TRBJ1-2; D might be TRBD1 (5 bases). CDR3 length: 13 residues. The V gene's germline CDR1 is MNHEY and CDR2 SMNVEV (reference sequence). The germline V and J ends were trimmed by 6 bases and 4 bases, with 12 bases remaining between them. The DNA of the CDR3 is TGTGCCAGCAGCACCCGGGGGGGCTATGGCTACACCTTC. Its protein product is CASSTRGGYGYTF.

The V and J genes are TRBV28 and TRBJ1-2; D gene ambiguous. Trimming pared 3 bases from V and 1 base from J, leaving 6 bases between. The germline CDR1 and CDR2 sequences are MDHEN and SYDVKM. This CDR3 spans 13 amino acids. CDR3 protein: CASSFEINYGYTF. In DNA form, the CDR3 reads TGTGCCAGCAGTTTTGAGATTAACTATGGCTACACCTTC.

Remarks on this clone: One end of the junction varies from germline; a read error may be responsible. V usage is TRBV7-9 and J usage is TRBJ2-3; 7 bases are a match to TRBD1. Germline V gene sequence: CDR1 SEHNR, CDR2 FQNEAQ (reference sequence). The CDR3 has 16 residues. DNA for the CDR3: TGTTCCAGCAGCCCCTTGACAGGGTGGACAACAGATACGCAGTATTTT. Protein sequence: CSSSPLTGWTTDTQYF.

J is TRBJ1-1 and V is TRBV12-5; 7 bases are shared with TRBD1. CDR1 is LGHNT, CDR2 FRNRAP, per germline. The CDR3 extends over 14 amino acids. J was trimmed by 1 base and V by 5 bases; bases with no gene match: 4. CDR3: CASGPQGGNTEAFF. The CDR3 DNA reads TGTGCTAGTGGTCCTCAGGGGGGGAACACTGAAGCTTTCTTT. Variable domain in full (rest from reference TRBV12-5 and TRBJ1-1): DARVTQTPRHKVTEMGQEVTMRCQPILGHNTVFWYRQTMMQGLELLAYFRNRAPLDDSGMPKDRFSAEMPDATLATLKIQPSEPRDSAVYFCASGPQGGNTEAFFGQGTRLTVV.

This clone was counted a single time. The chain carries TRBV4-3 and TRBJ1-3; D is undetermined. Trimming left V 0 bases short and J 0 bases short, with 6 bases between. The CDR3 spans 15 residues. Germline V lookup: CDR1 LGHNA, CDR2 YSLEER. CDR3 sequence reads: CASSQDLYSGNTIYF. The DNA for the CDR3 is TGCGCCAGCAGCCAAGATCTGTACTCTGGAAACACCATATATTTT.

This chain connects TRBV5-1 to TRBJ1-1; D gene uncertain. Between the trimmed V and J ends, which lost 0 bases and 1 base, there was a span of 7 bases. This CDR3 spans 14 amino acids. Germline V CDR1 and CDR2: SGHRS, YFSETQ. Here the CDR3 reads CASSLGPGNTEAFF. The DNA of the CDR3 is TGCGCCAGCAGCTTGGGGCCAGGGAACACTGAAGCTTTCTTT.

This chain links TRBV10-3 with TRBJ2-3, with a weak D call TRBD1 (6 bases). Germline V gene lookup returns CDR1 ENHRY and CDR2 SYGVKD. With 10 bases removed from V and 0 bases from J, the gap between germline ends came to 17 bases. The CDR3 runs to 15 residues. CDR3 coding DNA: TGTGCCACAGGGGAAACAGCGGCTAGCACAGATACGCAGTATTTT. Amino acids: CATGETAASTDTQYF.

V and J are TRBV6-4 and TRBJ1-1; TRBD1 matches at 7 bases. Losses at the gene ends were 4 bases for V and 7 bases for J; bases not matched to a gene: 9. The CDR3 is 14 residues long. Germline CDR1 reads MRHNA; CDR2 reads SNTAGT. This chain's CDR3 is CASSGDSTSGEAFF. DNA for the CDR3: TGTGCCAGCAGTGGGGACAGTACCTCCGGTGAAGCTTTCTTT.

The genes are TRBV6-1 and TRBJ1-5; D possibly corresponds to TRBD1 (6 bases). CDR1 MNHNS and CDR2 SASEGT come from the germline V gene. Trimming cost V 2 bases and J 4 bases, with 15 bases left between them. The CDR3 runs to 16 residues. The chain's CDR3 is CASSEIPQGRNQPQHF. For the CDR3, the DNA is TGTGCCAGCAGTGAAATCCCACAGGGCCGGAATCAGCCCCAGCATTTT.

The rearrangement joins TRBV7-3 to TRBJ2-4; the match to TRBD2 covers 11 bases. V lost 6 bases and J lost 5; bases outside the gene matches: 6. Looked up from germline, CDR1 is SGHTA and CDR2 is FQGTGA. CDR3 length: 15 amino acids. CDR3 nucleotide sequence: TGTGCCAGCAGTAATAGCGGGGGGGCCCAAAACATTCAGTACTTC. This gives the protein CASSNSGGAQNIQYF. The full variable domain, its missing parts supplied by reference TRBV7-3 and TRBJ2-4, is GAGVSQTPSNKVTEKGKYVELRCDPISGHTALYWYRQSLGQGPEFLIYFQGTGAADDSGLPNDRFFAVRPEGSVSTLKIQRTERGDSAVYLCASSNSGGAQNIQYFGAGTRLSVL.

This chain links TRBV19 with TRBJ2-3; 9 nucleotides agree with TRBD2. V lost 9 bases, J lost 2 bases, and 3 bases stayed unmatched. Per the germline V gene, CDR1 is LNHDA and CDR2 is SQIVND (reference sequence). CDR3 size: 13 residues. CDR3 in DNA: TGTGCCAGCGCGGGGGGGCCCACAGATACGCAGTATTTT. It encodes CASAGGPTDTQYF.

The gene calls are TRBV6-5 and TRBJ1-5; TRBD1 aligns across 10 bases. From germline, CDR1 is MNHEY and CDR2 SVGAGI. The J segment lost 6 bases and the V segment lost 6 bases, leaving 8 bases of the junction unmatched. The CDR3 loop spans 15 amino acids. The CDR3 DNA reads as TGTGCCAGCAGCCCCGGGACAGGGGTGAGTCAGCCCCAGCATTTT. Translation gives CASSPGTGVSQPQHF.

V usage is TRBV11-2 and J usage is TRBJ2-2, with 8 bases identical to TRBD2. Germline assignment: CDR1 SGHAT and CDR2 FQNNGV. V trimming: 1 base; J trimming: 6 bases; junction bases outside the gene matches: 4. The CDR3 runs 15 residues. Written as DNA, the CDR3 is TGTGCCAGCAGCTTAGGCGGGGGGTACGCCGGGGAGCTGTTTTTT. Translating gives CASSLGGGYAGELFF.

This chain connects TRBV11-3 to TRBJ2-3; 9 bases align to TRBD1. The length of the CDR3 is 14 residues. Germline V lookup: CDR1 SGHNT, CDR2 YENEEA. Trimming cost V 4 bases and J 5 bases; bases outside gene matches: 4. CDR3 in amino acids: CASSSRTGVDTQYF. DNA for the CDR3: TGTGCCAGCAGCTCCCGGACAGGGGTAGATACGCAGTATTTT.

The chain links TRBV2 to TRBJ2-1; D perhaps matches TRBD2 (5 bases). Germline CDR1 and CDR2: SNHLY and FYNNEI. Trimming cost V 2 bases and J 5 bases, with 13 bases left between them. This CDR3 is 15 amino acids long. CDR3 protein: CASSEFGIGDNEQFF. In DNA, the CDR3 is TGTGCCAGCAGTGAATTCGGGATTGGGGACAATGAGCAGTTCTTC.